The rows below give T cell receptor beta chains drawn from one sample of a study of identifying expanded T cells in peripheral blood. Only in-frame clones appear in the TCRdb table, and some are missing; sequencing was by immunoSEQ multiplex PCR. The sample yields about 98,000 clones, approximately 89% seen once. The sample was blood. All receptors derive from a person aged 18 to 75 in good health. CDR3s include the opening cysteine and the closing phenylalanine or tryptophan. A D gene is named only where the DNA matches it firmly.

>-|TRBJ1-4|TRBV14
CASSQDKGPGEKLFF
>-|TRBJ2-1|TRBV6-6
CASSPHRDYNEQFF
>TRBD2|TRBJ2-3|TRBV6-6
CASAPRSGGAGDTQYF
>-|TRBJ2-3|TRBV30
CAWSWGAGTDTQYF
>-|TRBJ2-2|TRBV9
CASSVEASALWTGELFF
>-|TRBJ2-5|TRBV5-1
CASNPGSSIETQYF
>-|TRBJ1-4|TRBV27
CASSALAPIQDPTNEKLFF
>-|TRBJ2-7|TRBV7-2
CASKPLSSEQYF
>-|TRBJ1-5|TRBV20-1
CSAAQGQPQHF
>-|TRBJ2-7|TRBV7-9
CASSSQGYEQYF
>-|TRBJ2-1|TRBV11-2
CASSLAGGKHNEQFF
>-|TRBJ2-1|TRBV29-1
CSVERGRYSYNEQFF
>-|TRBJ2-6|TRBV7-2
CASRASFSGANVLTF
>TRBD2|TRBJ2-4|TRBV9
CASSVVGDSGNIQYF
>-|TRBJ1-1|TRBV7-9
CASSPWPTGQTEAFF
>TRBD2|TRBJ2-7|TRBV2
CASSERLAGPYEQYF
>-|TRBJ2-2|TRBV19
CASAPPGKSHTGELFF
>TRBD2|TRBJ2-5|TRBV5-1
CASSPTGLAGPEGKETQYF
>-|TRBJ2-2|TRBV6-1
CASSDFLRGELFF
>-|TRBJ2-5|TRBV5-1
CASSSGHTQETQYF
>-|TRBJ1-6|TRBV5-4
CASSLSRESPLHF
>-|TRBJ1-1|TRBV6-1
CASSPGQNTEAFF
>TRBD2|TRBJ2-7|TRBV5-1
CASSPTGTTYEQYF
>-|TRBJ1-2|TRBV5-8
CASSLLQGVYGYTF
>-|TRBJ1-5|TRBV9
CASSVVQLNSNQPQHF
>TRBD1|TRBJ1-1|TRBV7-2
CASSFDRGGAEAFF
>-|TRBJ1-2|TRBV28
CASRIGEANYGYTF
>-|TRBJ2-7|TRBV28
CASSLSAPGSYEQYF
>-|TRBJ1-4|TRBV5-1
CASTMAGRGATNEKLFF
>TRBD1|TRBJ2-7|TRBV19
CASSASGTGESYEQYF